This T cell receptor (beta chain) was sequenced in a study of blood T cell repertoires in COVID-19. At the level of the study: T cells, B-cell-depleted T cells, or PBMCs supplied cDNA or gDNA.

Germline CDR1 reads ENHRY; CDR2 reads SYGVKD. With 8 bases removed from V and 9 bases from J, the gap between germline ends came to 19 bases. The CDR3 spans 13 residues. The authors' processing: Amplified reference gene primers provided the basis for estimating nucleated cell counts. This table comes from immunoSEQ multiplex PCR, and its TCRdb copy is limited to in-frame clones, with some not included. The DNA was the basis for D and trimming; V, J and clone size are from that table. The repertoire includes about 200,000 clones, about 85% of them detected once, and about a fifth sits in the top ten. The V and J genes are TRBV10-3 and TRBJ1-2, with a tentative D call TRBD1 (5 bases). Sequencing input: peripheral blood. This clonotype was obtained from a man between 60 and 70 years old with active or convalescent COVID-19. The CDR3 sequence: CAIRAGGLYSYTF. The CDR3 DNA reads as TGTGCCATCCGAGCGGGGGGGTTGTATAGCTACACCTTC.